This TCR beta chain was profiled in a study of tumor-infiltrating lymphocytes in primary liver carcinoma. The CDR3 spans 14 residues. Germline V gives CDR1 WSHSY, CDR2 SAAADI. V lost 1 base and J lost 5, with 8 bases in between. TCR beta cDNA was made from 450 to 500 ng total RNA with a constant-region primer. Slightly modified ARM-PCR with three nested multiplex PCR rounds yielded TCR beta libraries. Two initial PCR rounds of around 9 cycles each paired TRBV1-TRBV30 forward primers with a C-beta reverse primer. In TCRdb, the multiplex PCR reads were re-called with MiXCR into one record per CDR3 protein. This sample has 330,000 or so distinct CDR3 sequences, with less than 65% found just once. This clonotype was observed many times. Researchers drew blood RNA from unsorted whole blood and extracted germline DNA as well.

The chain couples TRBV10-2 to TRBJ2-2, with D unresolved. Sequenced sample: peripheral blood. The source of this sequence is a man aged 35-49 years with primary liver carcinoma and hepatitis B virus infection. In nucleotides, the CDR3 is TGCGCCAGCAGTGAGTTAGGCTCTACCGGGGAGCTGTTTTTT. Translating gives CASSELGSTGELFF.